This T cell receptor beta chain appears in the sequencing data of a study of blood T cell repertoires in COVID-19. Study-level background: Sites across the United States, Italy and Spain contributed samples from acute and convalescent COVID-19.

Participants' reported clinical history set cohort assignment. Among Cohort 3 donors, those recovered had two negative PCRs, clearance, or symptom resolution. The CDR3 runs 13 residues. Trimming stripped 5 bases from V and 9 bases from J, with 14 bases between. Germline CDR1 SGHAT, CDR2 FQNNGV. Per the authors' pipeline: Estimates of nucleated cell counts were drawn from the amplification of reference gene primers. Using immunoSEQ multiplex PCR, the repertoire was profiled, and TCRdb retains in-frame clones only, with some absent. From that table come the V and J calls and clone size; the DNA was used to work out D and trimming. Of 110,000 to 150,000 clones detected, around 85% appear once; the ten largest clones hold 6.2%.

The sample was PBMCs or T cells enriched from blood (not recorded which). The chain has TRBV11-2 and TRBJ2-1, with no clear D. This TCR was recovered from a woman between 35 and 50 years old who had recovered from COVID-19. The CDR3 DNA sequence: TGTGCCAGCAGCCCTTTCGGTTGGGCTGAGCAGTTCTTC. Its translation: CASSPFGWAEQFF.